This TCR beta chain was documented in a study of blood T cell repertoires in COVID-19. Study-level information: Sample material is recorded as cDNA or gDNA derived from T cells, B-cell-depleted T cells, or PBMCs.

Participants, 18 to 89 years old, spanned 24 US areas. Participants were placed into cohorts based on the clinical history they reported. The repertoire was sequenced with immunoSEQ multiplex PCR; TCRdb's copy has only in-frame clones and lacks some. The table records about 130,000 clones, around 83% of them present only once. The sample consisted of PBMCs or T cells enriched from blood (not recorded which). This TCR was sampled from a man aged 45 to 65 who had recovered from COVID-19.

The CDR3 sequence: CAWSVRRDNEQFF. The CDR3 DNA reads TGTGCCTGGAGTGTCCGGAGGGATAATGAGCAGTTCTTC. The J gene is TRBJ2-1, the V gene TRBV30, with D perhaps TRBD2 (6 bases). Germline V lookup: CDR1 GTSNPN, CDR2 SVGIG (reference sequence). V lost 0 bases and J 7 bases, leaving 10 bases between the germline ends. The CDR3 has 13 amino acids. Complete variable domain (other parts from reference TRBV30 and TRBJ2-1): SQTIHQWPATLVQPVGSPLSLECTVEGTSNPNLYWYRQAAGRGLQLLFYSVGIGQISSEVPQNLSASRPQDRQFILSSKKLLLSDSGFYLCAWSVRRDNEQFFGPGTRLTVL.